One sample yielded the 6 T cell receptor beta chains listed below, sequenced in a study of beta chain features in type 1 diabetes. Sequenced material consisted of expressed TCRB transcripts (all of the isolated RNA was reverse transcribed). Here immunoSEQ multiplex PCR was the method, and the copy in TCRdb shows in-frame clones only, minus some. The profile shows 500,000 to 650,000 clones, over 10% of them singletons. Their specific antigens are unknown. Study observations and caveats: In every one of the four CD4+ subsets, TCRB CDR3s were moderately but significantly shorter in Type 1 diabetes patients.

Sequenced: naive CD4+ T cells from blood. The receptor source for this set is a man aged 25-40 years with type 1 diabetes.

A note on this clone: Additional DNA sequences in this sample encode the identical CDR3. V gene TRBV29-1 combines with J gene TRBJ2-5; possible D gene TRBD2, 5 bases. Per the germline V gene, CDR1 is SQVTM and CDR2 is ANQGSEA. Trimming pared 2 bases from V and 4 bases from J, leaving 8 bases between. The CDR3 has 12 amino acids. CDR3 region: CSVEPGRETQYF. The CDR3 nucleotides are TGCAGCGTTGAACCGGGGAGAGAGACCCAGTACTTC.

This clone has more than one count but fewer than ten. This chain connects TRBV6-5 to TRBJ2-5; D perhaps matches TRBD1 (5 bases). Per germline, CDR1 MNHEY and CDR2 SVGAGI. This CDR3 spans 15 amino acids. Deletions cut 5 bases from V and 2 bases from J, with 15 bases between. For the CDR3, the DNA is TGTGCCAGCAGTCTAAGTGGACACACTCAAGAGACCCAGTACTTC. Protein product: CASSLSGHTQETQYF.

This clone was seen a handful of times. The J gene is TRBJ2-3, the V gene TRBV30; 7 bases line up with TRBD2. The length of the CDR3 is 14 residues. Per the germline V gene, CDR1 is GTSNPN and CDR2 is SVGIG (reference sequence). V lost 8 bases to trimming and J lost 3 bases; unmatched junction nucleotides: 11. The CDR3 sequence: CAGSRPGGTDTQYF. As DNA, the CDR3 is TGTGCCGGAAGCCGGCCGGGGGGTACAGATACGCAGTATTTT.

The chain uses TRBV2 and TRBJ2-5; D uncertain. Deletions cut 6 bases from V and 5 bases from J, with 7 bases between. Germline lookup yields CDR1 SNHLY and CDR2 FYNNEI. CDR3 length: 11 residues. CDR3 protein: CASSKHETQYF. In DNA form, the CDR3 reads TGTGCCAGCAGCAAACATGAGACCCAGTACTTC.

This chain uses TRBV7-3 with TRBJ2-2; possible D gene TRBD2, 6 bases. This CDR3 region has 16 residues. Looked up from germline, CDR1 is SGHTA and CDR2 is FQGTGA. The V end lost 5 bases, the J end lost 1 base, and 14 bases lay between the germline ends. The CDR3: CASSAHEAGNTGELFF. The CDR3 DNA follows: TGTGCCAGCAGCGCCCATGAAGCGGGGAACACCGGGGAGCTGTTTTTT.

The chain uses TRBV5-4 and TRBJ2-3; 7 bases are a match to TRBD2. CDR1 and CDR2 (germline): SGHNT, YYREEE (reference sequence). With 2 bases clipped from V and 3 bases from J, the junction kept 9 bases outside the gene matches. The CDR3 runs 16 residues. CDR3 sequence reads: CASSFGSLSGTDTQYF. The CDR3 DNA sequence: TGTGCCAGCAGCTTCGGGTCTCTTAGCGGGACAGATACGCAGTATTTT.